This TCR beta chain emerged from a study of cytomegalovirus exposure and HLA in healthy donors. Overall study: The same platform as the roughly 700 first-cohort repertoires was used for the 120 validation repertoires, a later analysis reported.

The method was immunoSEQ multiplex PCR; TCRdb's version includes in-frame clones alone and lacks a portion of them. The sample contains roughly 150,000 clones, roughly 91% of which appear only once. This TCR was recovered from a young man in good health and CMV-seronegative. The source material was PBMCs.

CDR3 bases: TGCGCCAGCAGCCCAAACTTCAGGGTGCAGGGGACTAATGAAAAACTGTTTTTT. Amino acid sequence: CASSPNFRVQGTNEKLFF. This sequence joins TRBV5-1 and TRBJ1-4, with D perhaps matching TRBD1 (6 bases). The CDR3 totals 18 residues. Germline assignment: CDR1 SGHRS and CDR2 YFSETQ. The germline V and J ends were trimmed by 4 bases and 2 bases, with 21 bases remaining between them.